Each of the 19 T cell receptor beta chains below was sequenced from the same sample in a study of Ad26.COV2.S vaccination and SARS-CoV-2 variants. Assay used: immunoSEQ multiplex PCR; TCRdb lists only in-frame clones, some missing. The data contain 330,000 or so clones, 85% to 90% of them singletons. Treatment described: some 20 received Ad26.COV2.S at low or high dose, single or two shots; roughly five received placebo; per-sample allocation not given. Specimen acquisition occurred on day 63 following the initial vaccine or placebo injection. This sample comprised peripheral blood, obtained in a trial of Ad26.COV2.S vaccine versus placebo. These receptors were obtained from a person between 18 and 65 years old who received the Ad26.COV2.S COVID-19 vaccine or a placebo.

The V and J genes are TRBV29-1 and TRBJ1-1; 10 bases are shared with TRBD1. The CDR3 has 12 residues. Trimming took 5 bases from V and 10 from J; bases not matched to a gene: 7. Germline loops: CDR1 SQVTM, CDR2 ANQGSEA. The CDR3 nucleotides are TGCAGCGTTCAAAGACAGGGGGCCGGAGCTTTCTTT. Translation: CSVQRQGAGAFF.

The chain recombines TRBV7-2 with TRBJ2-1, with 11 bases fitting TRBD2. The CDR3 extends over 15 amino acids. Losses at the gene ends were 6 bases for V and 7 bases for J; bases not matched to a gene: 8. The V gene's germline CDR1 is SGHTA and CDR2 FQGNSA. CDR3 sequence (DNA): TGTGCCAGCAGATCTAGCGGGGGGCAGAGTAATGAGCAGTTCTTC. It codes for CASRSSGGQSNEQFF. Filled out from reference TRBV7-2 and TRBJ2-1, the complete variable domain reads GAGVSQSPSNKVTEKGKDVELRCDPISGHTALYWYRQSLGQGLEFLIYFQGNSAPDKSGLPSDRFSAERTGGSVSTLTIQRTQQEDSAVYLCASRSSGGQSNEQFFGPGTRLTVL.

This clone came up once. V is TRBV7-9 and J is TRBJ1-2; 7 nucleotides line up with TRBD1. The trim removed 1 base at V and 4 bases at J, leaving 9 bases unmatched. Germline lookup yields CDR1 SEHNR and CDR2 FQNEAQ (reference sequence). The length of the CDR3 is 16 residues. This CDR3 reads CASSLVTGDMLYGYTF. The CDR3 nucleotides read TGTGCCAGCAGCTTAGTCACAGGGGATATGCTCTATGGCTACACCTTC.

V usage is TRBV5-4 and J usage is TRBJ2-1; 13 positions agree with TRBD2. From germline, CDR1 is SGHNT and CDR2 YYREEE (reference sequence). With V trimmed by 4 bases and J by 5 bases, 15 bases remained unmatched. The CDR3 runs to 19 residues. The CDR3 DNA reads as TGTGCCAGCAGCGGAAGGCGACTAGCGGGGGGTCTTATCGACAATGAGCAGTTCTTC. Protein sequence: CASSGRRLAGGLIDNEQFF.

The J gene is TRBJ2-1, the V gene TRBV3-1 (or the pseudogene TRBV3-2); 13 nucleotides match TRBD2. J lost 12 bases, V lost 4 bases, and 0 bases had no gene match. This CDR3 is built from 12 residues. Germline loops: CDR1 LGHDT, CDR2 YNNKEL (reference sequence). The CDR3 sequence is CASSRTSGGQFF. The CDR3 DNA sequence: TGTGCCAGCAGCCGGACTAGCGGGGGGCAGTTCTTC.

In its sample, this clone was seen once. In DNA, the CDR3 is TGTGCCAGCAGCTTGGACAGTTTCCAAGAGACCCAGTACTTC. It encodes CASSLDSFQETQYF. The chain couples TRBV5-4 to TRBJ2-5, with no clear D. Germline V CDR1 and CDR2: SGHNT, YYREEE (reference sequence). Trimming stripped 0 bases from V and 1 base from J, with 7 bases between. This CDR3 is built from 14 residues. Using reference TRBV5-4 and TRBJ2-5 for the parts outside the CDR3, the full variable domain is ETGVTQSPTHLIKTRGQQVTLRCSSQSGHNTVSWYQQALGQGPQFIFQYYREEENGRGNFPPRFSGLQFPNYSSELNVNALELDDSALYLCASSLDSFQETQYFGPGTRLLVL.

V and J are TRBV11-3 and TRBJ2-1; 8 bases fit TRBD2. Germline V gene sequence: CDR1 SGHNT, CDR2 YENEEA. This CDR3 comprises 14 residues. V lost 1 base and J lost 13; bases outside the gene matches: 9. CDR3 bases: TGTGCCAGCAGCTTAGTCAAGAGCGGGAGAGATCAGTTCTTC. Translated: CASSLVKSGRDQFF.

The chain combines TRBV24-1 with TRBJ1-1, with D possibly matching TRBD1 (5 bases). The V end lost 1 base, the J end lost 9 bases, and 8 bases lay between the germline ends. This CDR3 is built from 12 residues. Germline CDR1 reads KGHDR; CDR2 reads SFDVKD. This CDR3 is CATSDFEGQAFF. Written as DNA, the CDR3 is TGTGCCACCAGTGATTTCGAGGGGCAAGCTTTCTTT.

The genes are TRBV29-1 and TRBJ1-2; 9 bases match TRBD1. The CDR3 has 15 residues. Per germline, CDR1 SQVTM and CDR2 ANQGSEA. V was clipped by 7 bases and J by 5 bases; unmatched bases: 14. The CDR3 DNA reads TGCAGCGCCCGATCCGGGACAGGGCGGGATTATGGCTACACCTTC. The encoded protein is CSARSGTGRDYGYTF.

This clone was recorded many times. The gene calls are TRBV6-2 or TRBV6-3 and TRBJ1-1, with 9 bases aligning to TRBD1. Looked up from germline, CDR1 is MNHEY and CDR2 is SVGEGT. The CDR3 is 16 amino acids. With 5 bases clipped from V and 4 bases from J, the junction kept 11 bases outside the gene matches. CDR3 DNA sequence: TGTGCCAGCAGTACAACAGGGGGCGCTTGGGGCACTGAAGCTTTCTTT. It codes for CASSTTGGAWGTEAFF.

Written as DNA, the CDR3 is TGTGCCAGCAGCTTCAGAGGGACAGCAAGAGCCAAAAACATTCAGTACTTC. Its protein is CASSFRGTARAKNIQYF. The chain joins TRBV7-2 to TRBJ2-4, with TRBD1 identical over 7 bases. V gave up 3 bases and J gave up 0 bases; unmatched junction bases: 8. In germline, CDR1 is SGHTA, CDR2 FQGNSA. CDR3 length: 17 residues. Supplemented by reference TRBV7-2 and TRBJ2-4, the full variable domain reads GAGVSQSPSNKVTEKGKDVELRCDPISGHTALYWYRQSLGQGLEFLIYFQGNSAPDKSGLPSDRFSAERTGGSVSTLTIQRTQQEDSAVYLCASSFRGTARAKNIQYFGAGTRLSVL.

The rearrangement joins TRBV19 to TRBJ1-1, with D maybe TRBD1 (5 bases). The V end lost 5 bases, the J end lost 1 base, and 11 bases lay between the germline ends. The CDR3 covers 14 residues. Per germline, CDR1 LNHDA and CDR2 SQIVND (reference sequence). The CDR3 DNA is TGTGCCAGTAGTCCCCAGGGTTGGAACACTGAAGCTTTCTTT. Protein product: CASSPQGWNTEAFF.

CDR3 in DNA: TGTGCCACCCAGGAGGGTCGGGCAGATACGCAGTATTTT. It translates to CATQEGRADTQYF. The J gene is TRBJ2-3, the V gene TRBV15, with D perhaps TRBD2 (6 bases). V was cut by 8 bases and J by 4 bases, with 13 bases left in between. The CDR3 runs to 13 residues. CDR1 and CDR2 (germline): LNHNV, YYDKDF (reference sequence).

The J gene is TRBJ1-2, the V gene TRBV19, with D possibly TRBD1 on 6 matching bases. V was trimmed by 10 bases and J by 3 bases, leaving 24 bases between them. CDR1 and CDR2 (germline): LNHDA, SQIVND (reference sequence). There are 16 residues in the CDR3. The CDR3 nucleotides are TGTGCCACCCTCCCAGAAGGGGGGGGTCGGTACTATGGCTACACCTTC. It specifies CATLPEGGGRYYGYTF.

This clone was found a few times. DNA for the CDR3: TGCGCCAGCAGCTTTGGAGGTTTCACAGATACGCAGTATTTT. The encoded protein is CASSFGGFTDTQYF. This sequence joins TRBV5-1 and TRBJ2-3, with a weak D call TRBD2 (5 bases). CDR1 is SGHRS and CDR2 is YFSETQ in the germline V gene. This CDR3 spans 14 amino acids. Deletions cut 2 bases from V and 2 bases from J, with 9 bases between.

This sequence joins TRBV24-1 and TRBJ2-1; tentative D call: TRBD2 (6 bases). The V end lost 3 bases, the J end lost 8 bases, and 13 bases lay between the germline ends. There are 14 residues in the CDR3. Germline CDR1 and CDR2: KGHDR and SFDVKD. CDR3 in amino acids: CATSDGTGSDEQFF. In nucleotides, the CDR3 is TGTGCCACCAGTGATGGGACTGGAAGCGATGAGCAGTTCTTC.

The J gene is TRBJ2-1, the V gene TRBV7-2; D call uncertain. The CDR3 runs 13 residues. Germline lookup yields CDR1 SGHTA and CDR2 FQGNSA. V was clipped by 6 bases and J by 9 bases, with 15 bases between them. This CDR3 reads CASSRDWASEQFF. CDR3 sequence (DNA): TGTGCCAGCAGTCGCGATTGGGCGTCTGAGCAGTTCTTC.

The chain recombines TRBV10-2 with TRBJ1-3; D is perhaps TRBD1 (5 bases). This CDR3 comprises 15 residues. Germline loops: CDR1 WSHSY, CDR2 SAAADI. The V and J ends lost 4 bases and 1 base respectively, with 11 bases between them. DNA for the CDR3: TGCGCCAGCAGTGCCACAGGCGGATCTGGAAACACCATATATTTT. Translating it yields CASSATGGSGNTIYF.

The genes are TRBV7-3 and TRBJ1-1; D unclear. Germline V gene sequence: CDR1 SGHTA, CDR2 FQGTGA. CDR3 length equals 14 residues. V was pared by 2 bases and J by 3 bases, with 10 bases between. The CDR3 here is CASSLGIGDTEAFF. In DNA form, the CDR3 reads TGTGCCAGCAGCTTAGGGATTGGAGACACTGAAGCTTTCTTT. Complete variable domain (other parts from reference TRBV7-3 and TRBJ1-1): GAGVSQTPSNKVTEKGKYVELRCDPISGHTALYWYRQSLGQGPEFLIYFQGTGAADDSGLPNDRFFAVRPEGSVSTLKIQRTERGDSAVYLCASSLGIGDTEAFFGQGTRLTVV.